This record concerns one TCR beta chain sequence. Self-reported history from a screening survey and questionnaire set each donor's cohort. This entry belongs to a study of blood T cell repertoires in COVID-19. Per the study methods: From reference gene primer amplification, estimates of nucleated cell counts were derived. This table comes from immunoSEQ multiplex PCR, and its TCRdb copy is limited to in-frame clones, with some not included. V and J calls and clone size are those listed in that table; D and trimming were worked out from the DNA. The repertoire has approximately 280,000 clones, almost 90% of them found once; the top ten carry 1.5% to 2%. The germline V and J ends were trimmed by 5 bases and 8 bases, with 18 bases remaining between them. This CDR3 has 15 amino acids. The V gene's germline CDR1 is SGHTA and CDR2 FQGNSA.

The chain has TRBV7-2 and TRBJ1-4; D remains unclear. The receptor was isolated from a young woman with acute COVID-19. The specimen was PBMCs or T cells enriched from blood (not recorded which). CDR3 in DNA: TGTGCCAGCAGCCGGAACAGAAACCCAAAAGAAAAACTGTTTTTT. It encodes CASSRNRNPKEKLFF.